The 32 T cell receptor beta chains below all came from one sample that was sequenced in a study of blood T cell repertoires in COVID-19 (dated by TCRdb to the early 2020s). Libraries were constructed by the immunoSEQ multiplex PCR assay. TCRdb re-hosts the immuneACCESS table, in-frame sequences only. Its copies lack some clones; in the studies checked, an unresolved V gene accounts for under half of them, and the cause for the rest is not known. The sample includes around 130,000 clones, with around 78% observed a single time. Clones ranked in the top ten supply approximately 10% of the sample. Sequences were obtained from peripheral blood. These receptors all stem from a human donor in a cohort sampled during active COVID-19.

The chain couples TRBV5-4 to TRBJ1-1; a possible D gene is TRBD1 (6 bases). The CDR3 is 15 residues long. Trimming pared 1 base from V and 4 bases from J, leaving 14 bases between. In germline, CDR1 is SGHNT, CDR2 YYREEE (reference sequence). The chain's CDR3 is CASSLMGADGTEAFF. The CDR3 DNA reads TGTGCCAGCAGCTTGATGGGGGCCGATGGCACTGAAGCTTTCTTT.

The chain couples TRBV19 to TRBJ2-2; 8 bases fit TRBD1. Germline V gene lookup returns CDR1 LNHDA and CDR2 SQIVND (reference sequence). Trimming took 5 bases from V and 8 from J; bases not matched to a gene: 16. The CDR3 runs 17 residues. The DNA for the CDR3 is TGTGCCAGTAGTGAAGGCGGCAGGGGGCGCGATAGTGGGGAGCTGTTTTTT. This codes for CASSEGGRGRDSGELFF.

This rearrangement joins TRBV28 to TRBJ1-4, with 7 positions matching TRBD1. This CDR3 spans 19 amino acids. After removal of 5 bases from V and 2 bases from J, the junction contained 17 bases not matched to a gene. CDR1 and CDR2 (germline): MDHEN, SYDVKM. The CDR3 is CASSPQTGIALVTNEKLFF. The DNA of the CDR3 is TGTGCCAGCAGTCCACAGACAGGGATCGCGTTGGTGACTAATGAAAAACTGTTTTTT. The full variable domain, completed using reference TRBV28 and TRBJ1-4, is DVKVTQSSRYLVKRTGEKVFLECVQDMDHENMFWYRQDPGLGLRLIYFSYDVKMKEKGDIPEGYSVSREKKERFSLILESASTNQTSMYLCASSPQTGIALVTNEKLFFGSGTQLSVL.

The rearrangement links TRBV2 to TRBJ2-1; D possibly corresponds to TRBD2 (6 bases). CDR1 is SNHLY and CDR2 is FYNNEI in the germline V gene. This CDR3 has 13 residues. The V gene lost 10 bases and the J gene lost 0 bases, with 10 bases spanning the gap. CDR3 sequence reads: CATQTSSYNEQFF. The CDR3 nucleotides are TGTGCCACCCAGACTAGCTCCTACAATGAGCAGTTCTTC.

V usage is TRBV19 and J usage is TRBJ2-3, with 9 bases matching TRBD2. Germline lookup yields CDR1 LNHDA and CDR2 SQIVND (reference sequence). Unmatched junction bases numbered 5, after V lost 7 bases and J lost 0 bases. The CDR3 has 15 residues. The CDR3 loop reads CASTRLAASTDTQYF. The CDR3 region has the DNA TGTGCCAGTACTCGACTAGCGGCTAGCACAGATACGCAGTATTTT.

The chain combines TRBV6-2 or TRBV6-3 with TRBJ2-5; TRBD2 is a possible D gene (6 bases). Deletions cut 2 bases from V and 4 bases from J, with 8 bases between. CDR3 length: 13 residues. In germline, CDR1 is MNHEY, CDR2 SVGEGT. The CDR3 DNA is TGTGCCAGCAGTTACGGGGGAGGAGAGACCCAGTACTTC. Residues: CASSYGGGETQYF.

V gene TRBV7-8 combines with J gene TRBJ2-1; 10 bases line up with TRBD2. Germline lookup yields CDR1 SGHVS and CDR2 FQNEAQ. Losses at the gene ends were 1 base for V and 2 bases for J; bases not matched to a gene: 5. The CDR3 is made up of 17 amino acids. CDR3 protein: CASSLDPSGGAYNEQFF. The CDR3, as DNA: TGTGCCAGCAGCTTAGACCCCAGCGGGGGGGCCTACAATGAGCAGTTCTTC. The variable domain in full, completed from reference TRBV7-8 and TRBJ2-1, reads GAGVSQSPRYKVAKRGQDVALRCDPISGHVSLFWYQQALGQGPEFLTYFQNEAQLDKSGLPSDRFFAERPEGSVSTLKIQRTQQEDSAVYLCASSLDPSGGAYNEQFFGPGTRLTVL.

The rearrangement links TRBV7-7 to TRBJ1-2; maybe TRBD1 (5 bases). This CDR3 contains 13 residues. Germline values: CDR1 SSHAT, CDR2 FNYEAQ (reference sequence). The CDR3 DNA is TGTGTCGGAGTAGGGGCCACCCTCTATGGCTACACCTTC. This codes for CVGVGATLYGYTF.

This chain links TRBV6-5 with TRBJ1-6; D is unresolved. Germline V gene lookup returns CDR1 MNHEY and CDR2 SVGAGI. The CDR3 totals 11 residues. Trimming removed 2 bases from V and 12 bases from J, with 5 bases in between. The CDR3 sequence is CASSYGGPLHF. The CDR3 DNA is TGTGCCAGCAGTTACGGCGGACCCCTCCACTTT.

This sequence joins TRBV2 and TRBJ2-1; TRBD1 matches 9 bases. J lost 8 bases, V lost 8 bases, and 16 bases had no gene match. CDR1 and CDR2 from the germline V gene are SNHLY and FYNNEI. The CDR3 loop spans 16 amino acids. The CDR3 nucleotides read TGTGCCAGCCACGAACCCCCGGGACAGGGTGATTATGAGCAGTTCTTC. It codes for CASHEPPGQGDYEQFF.

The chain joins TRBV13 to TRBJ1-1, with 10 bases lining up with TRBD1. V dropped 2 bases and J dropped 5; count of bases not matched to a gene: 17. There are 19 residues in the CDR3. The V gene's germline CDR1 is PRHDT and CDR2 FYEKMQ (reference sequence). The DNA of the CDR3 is TGTGCCAGCAGCTTACGTAGTCTTGACAGGGGGCTACGAAGTACTGAAGCTTTCTTT. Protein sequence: CASSLRSLDRGLRSTEAFF.

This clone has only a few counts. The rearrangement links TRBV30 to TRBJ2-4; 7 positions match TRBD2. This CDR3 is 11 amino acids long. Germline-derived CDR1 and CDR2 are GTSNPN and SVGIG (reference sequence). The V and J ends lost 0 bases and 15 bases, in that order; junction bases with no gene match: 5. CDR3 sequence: CAWSVGGLLYF. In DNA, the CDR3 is TGTGCCTGGAGTGTTGGGGGACTATTGTACTTC.

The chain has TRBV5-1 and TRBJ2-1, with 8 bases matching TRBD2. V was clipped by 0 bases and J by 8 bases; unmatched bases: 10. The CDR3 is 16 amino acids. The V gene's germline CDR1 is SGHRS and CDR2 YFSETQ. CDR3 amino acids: CASSLEAGGAEYEQFF. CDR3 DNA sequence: TGCGCCAGCAGCTTGGAGGCCGGGGGGGCCGAATATGAGCAGTTCTTC. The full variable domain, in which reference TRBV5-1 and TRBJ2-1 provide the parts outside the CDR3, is KAGVTQTPRYLIKTRGQQVTLSCSPISGHRSVSWYQQTPGQGLQFLFEYFSETQRNKGNFPGRFSGRQFSNSRSEMNVSTLELGDSALYLCASSLEAGGAEYEQFFGPGTRLTVL.

DNA of the CDR3: TGTGCCAGCAGTTTTAACAGGGCGGGTGGCTACACCTTC. This codes for CASSFNRAGGYTF. The rearrangement uses TRBV12-3 or TRBV12-4 and TRBJ1-2; maybe TRBD1 (6 bases). The CDR3 is 13 residues long. Deletions cut 3 bases from V and 7 bases from J, with 12 bases between.

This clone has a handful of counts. The CDR3 region is CASSRGGQGASYEQYF. CDR3 bases: TGCGCCAGCAGCCGGGGGGGACAGGGGGCCTCCTACGAGCAGTACTTC. The V and J genes are TRBV4-1 and TRBJ2-7; 12 nucleotides match TRBD1. Germline V gene data show CDR1 as MGHRA and CDR2 as YSYEKL. The J segment lost 0 bases and the V segment lost 4 bases, leaving 4 bases of the junction unmatched. CDR3 length: 16 residues.

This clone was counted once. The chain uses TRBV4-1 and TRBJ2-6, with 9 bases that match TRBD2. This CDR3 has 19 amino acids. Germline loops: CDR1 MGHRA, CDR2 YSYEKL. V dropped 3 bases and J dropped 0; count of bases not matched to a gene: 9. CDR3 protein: CASSHSLAGDRSGANVLTF. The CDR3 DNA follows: TGCGCCAGCAGCCACTCACTAGCGGGCGACCGCTCTGGGGCCAACGTCCTGACTTTC.

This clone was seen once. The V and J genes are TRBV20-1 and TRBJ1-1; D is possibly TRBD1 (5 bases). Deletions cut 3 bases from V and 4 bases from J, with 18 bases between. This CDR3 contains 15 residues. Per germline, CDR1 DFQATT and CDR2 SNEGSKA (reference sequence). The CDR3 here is CSASPTQGLGTEAFF. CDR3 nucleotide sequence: TGCAGTGCTAGTCCCACCCAGGGTTTAGGCACTGAAGCTTTCTTT.

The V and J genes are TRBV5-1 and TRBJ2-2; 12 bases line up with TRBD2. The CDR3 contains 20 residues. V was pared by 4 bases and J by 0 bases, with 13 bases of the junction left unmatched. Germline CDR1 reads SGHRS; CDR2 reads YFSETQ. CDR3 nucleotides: TGCGCCAGCAGCCAGGACAGGAGACTAGCGGGGGACTCGAACACCGGGGAGCTGTTTTTT. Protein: CASSQDRRLAGDSNTGELFF.

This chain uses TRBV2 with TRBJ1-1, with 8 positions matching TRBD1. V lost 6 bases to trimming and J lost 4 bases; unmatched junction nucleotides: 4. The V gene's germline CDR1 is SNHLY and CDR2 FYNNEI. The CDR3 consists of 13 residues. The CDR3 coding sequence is TGTGCCAGCAGATCGGGACAGGTCACTGAAGCTTTCTTT. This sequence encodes CASRSGQVTEAFF.

The CDR3 reads CASSLSRGPPYEQYF. In DNA, the CDR3 is TGTGCCAGCAGTTTATCGCGAGGGCCCCCCTACGAGCAGTACTTC. V gene TRBV27 combines with J gene TRBJ2-7; possible D gene TRBD2, 5 bases. Germline V gene data show CDR1 as MNHEY and CDR2 as SMNVEV (reference sequence). The germline V and J ends were trimmed by 0 bases and 2 bases, with 11 bases remaining between them. CDR3 length: 15 residues.

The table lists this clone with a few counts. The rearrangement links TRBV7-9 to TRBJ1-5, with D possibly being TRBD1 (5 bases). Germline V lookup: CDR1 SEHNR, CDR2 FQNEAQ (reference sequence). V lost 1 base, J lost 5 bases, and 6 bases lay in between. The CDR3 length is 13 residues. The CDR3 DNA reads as TGTGCCAGCAGCTTAGTCAGGGATCAGCCCCAGCATTTT. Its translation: CASSLVRDQPQHF.

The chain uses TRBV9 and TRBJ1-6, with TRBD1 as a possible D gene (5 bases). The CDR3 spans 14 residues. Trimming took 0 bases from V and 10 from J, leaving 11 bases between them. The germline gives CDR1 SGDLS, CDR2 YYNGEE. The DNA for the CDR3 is TGTGCCAGCAGCGTAGCTACAGGATCCTCACCCCTCCACTTT. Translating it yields CASSVATGSSPLHF. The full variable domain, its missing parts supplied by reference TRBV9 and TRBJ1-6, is DSGVTQTPKHLITATGQRVTLRCSPRSGDLSVYWYQQSLDQGLQFLIQYYNGEERAKGNILERFSAQQFPDLHSELNLSSLELGDSALYFCASSVATGSSPLHFGNGTRLTVT.

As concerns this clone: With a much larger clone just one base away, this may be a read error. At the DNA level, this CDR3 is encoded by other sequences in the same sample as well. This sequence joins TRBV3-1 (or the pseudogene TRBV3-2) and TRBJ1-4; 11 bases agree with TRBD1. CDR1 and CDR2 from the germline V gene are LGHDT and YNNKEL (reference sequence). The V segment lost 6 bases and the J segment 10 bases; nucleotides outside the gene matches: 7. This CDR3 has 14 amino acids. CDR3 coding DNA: TGTGCCAGCAGTCAGGGACAGGGGGAAGGAAAACTGTTTTTT. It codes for CASSQGQGEGKLFF.

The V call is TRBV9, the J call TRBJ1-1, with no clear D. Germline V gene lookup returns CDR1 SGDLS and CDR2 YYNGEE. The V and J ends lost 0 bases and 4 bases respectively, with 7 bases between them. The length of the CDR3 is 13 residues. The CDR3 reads CASSVAWATEAFF. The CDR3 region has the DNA TGTGCCAGCAGCGTAGCTTGGGCCACTGAAGCTTTCTTT.

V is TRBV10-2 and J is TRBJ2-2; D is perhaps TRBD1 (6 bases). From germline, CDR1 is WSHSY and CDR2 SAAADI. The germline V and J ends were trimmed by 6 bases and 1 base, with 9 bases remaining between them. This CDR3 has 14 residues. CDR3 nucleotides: TGCGCCAGCAGATGGGGACAGAACACCGGGGAGCTGTTTTTT. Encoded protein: CASRWGQNTGELFF.

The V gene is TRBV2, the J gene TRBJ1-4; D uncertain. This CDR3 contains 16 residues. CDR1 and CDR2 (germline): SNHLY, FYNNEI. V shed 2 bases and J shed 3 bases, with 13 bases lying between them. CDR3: CASSELILGANEKLFF. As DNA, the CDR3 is TGTGCCAGCAGTGAATTGATCCTCGGGGCTAATGAAAAACTGTTTTTT.

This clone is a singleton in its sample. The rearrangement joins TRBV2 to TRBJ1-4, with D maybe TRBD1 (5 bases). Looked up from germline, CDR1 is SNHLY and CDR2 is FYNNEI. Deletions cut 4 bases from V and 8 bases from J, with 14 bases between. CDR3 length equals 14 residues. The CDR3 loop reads CASSVGDMVEKLFF. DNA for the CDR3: TGTGCCAGCAGTGTAGGGGATATGGTGGAAAAACTGTTTTTT.

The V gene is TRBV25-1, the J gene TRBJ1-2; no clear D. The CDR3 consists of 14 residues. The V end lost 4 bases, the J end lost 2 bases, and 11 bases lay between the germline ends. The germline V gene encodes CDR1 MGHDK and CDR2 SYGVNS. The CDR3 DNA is TGTGCCAGCAGTGCCCGAGGGATCAACTATGGCTACACCTTC. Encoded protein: CASSARGINYGYTF.

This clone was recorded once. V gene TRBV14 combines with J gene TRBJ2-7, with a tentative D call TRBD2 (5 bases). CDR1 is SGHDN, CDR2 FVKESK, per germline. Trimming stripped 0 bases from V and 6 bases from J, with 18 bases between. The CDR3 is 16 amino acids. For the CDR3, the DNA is TGTGCCAGCAGCCAAGACGGCGGACTGAAATGGGGCGAGCAGTACTTC. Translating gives CASSQDGGLKWGEQYF.

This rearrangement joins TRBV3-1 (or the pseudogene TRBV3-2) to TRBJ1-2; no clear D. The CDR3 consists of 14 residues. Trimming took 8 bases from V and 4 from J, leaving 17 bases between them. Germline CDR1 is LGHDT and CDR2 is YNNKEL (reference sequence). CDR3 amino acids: CASQRRQDSYGYTF. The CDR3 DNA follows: TGTGCCAGCCAACGGAGGCAGGACTCCTATGGCTACACCTTC.

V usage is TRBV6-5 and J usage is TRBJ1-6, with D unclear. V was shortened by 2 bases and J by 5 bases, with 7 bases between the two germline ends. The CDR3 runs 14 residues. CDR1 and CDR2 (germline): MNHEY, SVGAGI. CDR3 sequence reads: CASSYTADNSPLHF. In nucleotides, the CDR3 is TGTGCCAGCAGTTACACAGCTGATAATTCACCCCTCCACTTT.

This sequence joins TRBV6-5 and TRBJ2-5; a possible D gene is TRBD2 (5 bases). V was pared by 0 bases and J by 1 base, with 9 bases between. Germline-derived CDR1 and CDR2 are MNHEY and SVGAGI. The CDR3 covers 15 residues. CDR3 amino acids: CASSYSGRRQETQYF. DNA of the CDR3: TGTGCCAGCAGTTACTCAGGGAGACGCCAAGAGACCCAGTACTTC.